A selection of T cell receptor beta chains follows, all from one sample in a study of T cells in Graves' hyperthyroidism and ophthalmopathy. In TCRdb, the multiplex PCR reads were re-called with MiXCR into one record per CDR3 protein. The sample holds fewer than 400,000 distinct CDR3 sequences, roughly 15% seen once. Sequenced material: blood. The receptors stem from a man aged 25 to 40 with Graves' hyperthyroidism. CDR3s include the opening cysteine and the closing phenylalanine or tryptophan. The D gene is left open where the match is weak. The size entry is marked missing in some rows and otherwise reads once, few, many or a size class.

abundance: few; len: 15; v_gene: TRBV9; j_gene: TRBJ2-3; d_gene: TRBD2; CDR3nt: TGTGCCAGCAGCGCCTCCCGGGGGGGCCTAGATACGCAGTATTTT; CDR3aa: CASSASRGGLDTQYF
abundance: few; len: 16; v_gene: TRBV3-1; j_gene: TRBJ2-1; d_gene: NA; CDR3nt: TGTGCCAGCAGCCAAGACGGGGGCGGGACCTACAATGAGCAGTTCTTC; CDR3aa: CASSQDGGGTYNEQFF
abundance: NA; len: 15; v_gene: TRBV12-3/TRBV12-4; j_gene: TRBJ2-1; d_gene: NA; CDR3nt: TGTGCCAGCAGATTGGGACTGGATGGCTATGCTGAGCAGTTCTTC; CDR3aa: CASRLGLDGYAEQFF
abundance: many; len: 16; v_gene: TRBV7-2; j_gene: TRBJ1-5; d_gene: TRBD1; CDR3nt: TGTGCCAGCAGCTCACTGGCGGGACAGGGGATTCAGCCCCAGCATTTT; CDR3aa: CASSSLAGQGIQPQHF
abundance: many; len: 12; v_gene: TRBV28; j_gene: TRBJ2-1; d_gene: NA; CDR3nt: TGTGCCAGCAGCCCGGACGTAAATGAGCAGTTCTTC; CDR3aa: CASSPDVNEQFF
abundance: NA; len: 15; v_gene: TRBV19; j_gene: TRBJ1-4; d_gene: NA; CDR3nt: TGTGCCAGTACCGGCCAGACGCGGAAAAATGAAAAACTGTTTTTT; CDR3aa: CASTGQTRKNEKLFF
abundance: many; len: 15; v_gene: TRBV28; j_gene: TRBJ2-4; d_gene: NA; CDR3nt: TGTGCCAGCAGTCTGGGAGGGGGGTCGTCCCACATTCAGTACTTC; CDR3aa: CASSLGGGSSHIQYF
abundance: many; len: 16; v_gene: TRBV5-1; j_gene: TRBJ2-2; d_gene: NA; CDR3nt: TGCGCCAGCAGCTTGAAATCGTCGTCCGGCGCAGGAGAGCTGTTTTTT; CDR3aa: CASSLKSSSGAGELFF
abundance: NA; len: 14; v_gene: TRBV20-1; j_gene: TRBJ2-7; d_gene: NA; CDR3nt: TGCAGTGCTAGTTTAATAGAAAAAAACTACGAGCAGTACTTC; CDR3aa: CSASLIEKNYEQYF
abundance: many; len: 13; v_gene: TRBV20-1; j_gene: TRBJ2-1; d_gene: NA; CDR3nt: TGCAGTGCCGGGCTGGACGCCTACAATGAGCAGTTCTTC; CDR3aa: CSAGLDAYNEQFF
abundance: many; len: 13; v_gene: TRBV7-3; j_gene: TRBJ2-1; d_gene: NA; CDR3nt: TGTGCCAGCAGCGCGGGACTCAACAATGAGCAGTTCTTC; CDR3aa: CASSAGLNNEQFF
abundance: few; len: 13; v_gene: TRBV29-1; j_gene: TRBJ2-1; d_gene: TRBD2; CDR3nt: TGCAGCGTACCGGGACTAGCGGGATATGAGCAGTTCTTC; CDR3aa: CSVPGLAGYEQFF
abundance: many; len: 14; v_gene: TRBV6-5; j_gene: TRBJ2-5; d_gene: NA; CDR3nt: TGTGCCAGCAGTTACTCGGGGGACCCTGAGACCCAGTACTTC; CDR3aa: CASSYSGDPETQYF
abundance: few; len: 18; v_gene: TRBV27; j_gene: TRBJ2-6; d_gene: TRBD2; CDR3nt: TGTGCCAGCAGTTCCGGGACTAGCGGGAGGTCTGGGGCCAACGTCCTGACTTTC; CDR3aa: CASSSGTSGRSGANVLTF
abundance: NA; len: 16; v_gene: TRBV5-4; j_gene: TRBJ2-5; d_gene: NA; CDR3nt: TGTGCCAGCACCTCGGCGTGGGAGACTCGAAAAGAGACCCAGTACTTC; CDR3aa: CASTSAWETRKETQYF
abundance: NA; len: 13; v_gene: TRBV5-1; j_gene: TRBJ2-7; d_gene: NA; CDR3nt: TGCGCCAGCAGCTTGGATCCCAACTACGAGCAGTACTTC; CDR3aa: CASSLDPNYEQYF
abundance: many; len: 16; v_gene: TRBV6-1; j_gene: TRBJ1-1; d_gene: NA; CDR3nt: TGTGCCAGCAGTGAAATGCCAGGGCGGGCGGGCACTGAAGCTTTCTTT; CDR3aa: CASSEMPGRAGTEAFF
abundance: many; len: 12; v_gene: TRBV27; j_gene: TRBJ1-2; d_gene: TRBD1; CDR3nt: TGTGCCAGCAGGGACAGGGGTTATGGCTACACCTTC; CDR3aa: CASRDRGYGYTF
abundance: NA; len: 15; v_gene: TRBV19; j_gene: TRBJ1-2; d_gene: NA; CDR3nt: TGTGCCAGTGAAGTGGGGCAGACAACTAACTATGGCTACACCTTC; CDR3aa: CASEVGQTTNYGYTF
abundance: few; len: 14; v_gene: TRBV5-8; j_gene: TRBJ2-7; d_gene: NA; CDR3nt: TGTGCCAGCAGCCGGGGATTCATCTCCTACGAGCAGTACTTC; CDR3aa: CASSRGFISYEQYF
abundance: many; len: 17; v_gene: TRBV10-2; j_gene: TRBJ2-3; d_gene: NA; CDR3nt: TGCGCCAGCAGTGAGTCTCCCTCCCCTAGCGCGACAGATACGCAGTATTTT; CDR3aa: CASSESPSPSATDTQYF
abundance: NA; len: 12; v_gene: TRBV20-1; j_gene: TRBJ2-7; d_gene: TRBD1; CDR3nt: TGCAGTGTTCAAATCGGGACAGCCGAGCAGTACTTC; CDR3aa: CSVQIGTAEQYF
abundance: many; len: 14; v_gene: TRBV28; j_gene: TRBJ2-7; d_gene: TRBD2; CDR3nt: TGTGCCAGCAGTACTAGCGGGAAGGTCAACGAGCAGTACTTC; CDR3aa: CASSTSGKVNEQYF
abundance: NA; len: 16; v_gene: TRBV28; j_gene: TRBJ2-5; d_gene: TRBD2; CDR3nt: TGTGCCAGCAGAACCCCTGAGGCTAGCGGGAGAACGGGACAGTACTTC; CDR3aa: CASRTPEASGRTGQYF
abundance: NA; len: 16; v_gene: TRBV19; j_gene: TRBJ2-5; d_gene: TRBD2; CDR3nt: TGTGCCAGTAGTCCAAGCCCTAGCGGGGGCGAAGAGACCCAGTACTTC; CDR3aa: CASSPSPSGGEETQYF
abundance: few; len: 16; v_gene: TRBV19; j_gene: TRBJ1-5; d_gene: NA; CDR3nt: TGTGCCAGTAGTCAGCCCTTCAGACAGAACCATCAGCCCCAGCATTTT; CDR3aa: CASSQPFRQNHQPQHF
abundance: NA; len: 14; v_gene: TRBV7-9; j_gene: TRBJ1-2; d_gene: TRBD1; CDR3nt: TGTGCCAGCAGCCCCCTGGACAGGGGTAGAGGCTACACCTTC; CDR3aa: CASSPLDRGRGYTF
abundance: NA; len: 15; v_gene: TRBV5-1; j_gene: TRBJ2-1; d_gene: TRBD2; CDR3nt: TGCGCCAGCAGCAACGGACTAGCGGGGTACAATGAGCAGTTCTTC; CDR3aa: CASSNGLAGYNEQFF
abundance: NA; len: 19; v_gene: TRBV28; j_gene: TRBJ2-5; d_gene: TRBD2; CDR3nt: TGTGCCAGCAGTTTACGTGGGAGGGTGTTCTTAATGGGTGGGGAGACCCAGTACTTC; CDR3aa: CASSLRGRVFLMGGETQYF
abundance: many; len: 13; v_gene: TRBV30; j_gene: TRBJ1-1; d_gene: NA; CDR3nt: TGTGCCTGGAGTATTCATAGGGAGACTGAAGCTTTCTTT; CDR3aa: CAWSIHRETEAFF
abundance: NA; len: 14; v_gene: TRBV11-2; j_gene: TRBJ2-1; d_gene: NA; CDR3nt: TGTGCCAGCAGCTTAACGGGAAATCGGAATGAGCAGTTCTTC; CDR3aa: CASSLTGNRNEQFF
abundance: many; len: 14; v_gene: TRBV2; j_gene: TRBJ2-2; d_gene: NA; CDR3nt: TGTGCCAGCAGTGTCGACACTAACACCGGGGAGCTGTTTTTT; CDR3aa: CASSVDTNTGELFF